This TCR beta chain was sequenced during a study of OX40 agonist ivuxolimab in advanced cancers. Clones were read by immunoSEQ multiplex PCR, and TCRdb kept only the in-frame ones, dropping some. The repertoire has under 80,000 clones, less than 85% of them found once; the top ten carry under 4.5%. The ends lost 3 bases at V and 0 bases at J; junction bases unmatched: 12. The CDR3 sequence is 19 residues long. Germline CDR1 and CDR2: SGHRS and YFSETQ. The sample was CD4+ or CD8+ T cells sorted from blood, taken in a trial of the OX40 agonist ivuxolimab. The chain joins TRBV5-1 to TRBJ2-2; TRBD2 aligns across 9 bases. This TCR came from an adult with an advanced solid tumor such as melanoma, head and neck, liver or kidney cancer. CDR3 DNA sequence: TGCGCCAGCAGCTACCCTCGGGCTAGCGGGGCATCGAACACCGGGGAGCTGTTTTTT. Translated, it gives CASSYPRASGASNTGELFF.